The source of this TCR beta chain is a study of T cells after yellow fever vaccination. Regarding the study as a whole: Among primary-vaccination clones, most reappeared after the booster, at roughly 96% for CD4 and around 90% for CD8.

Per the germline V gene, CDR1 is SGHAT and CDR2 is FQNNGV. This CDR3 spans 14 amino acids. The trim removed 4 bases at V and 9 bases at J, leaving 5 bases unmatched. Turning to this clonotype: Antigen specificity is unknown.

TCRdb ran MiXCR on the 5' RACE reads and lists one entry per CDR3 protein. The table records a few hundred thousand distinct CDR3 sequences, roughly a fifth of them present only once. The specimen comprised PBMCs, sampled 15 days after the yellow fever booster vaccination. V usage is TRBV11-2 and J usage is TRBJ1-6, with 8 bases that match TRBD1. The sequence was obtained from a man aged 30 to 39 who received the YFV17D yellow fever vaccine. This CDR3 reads CASSYAGGRSPLHF. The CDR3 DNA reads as TGTGCCAGCAGCTACGCAGGGGGCCGTTCACCCCTCCACTTT.